This passage covers 27 T cell receptor beta chains from one sample sequenced in a study of technical replicates of blood from several donors. Assay: immunoSEQ multiplex PCR; the TCRdb copy retains only in-frame clones and omits some. The sample lists about 75,000 clones; 91% were seen once. The material sequenced was T cells isolated from PBMCs. All receptors derive from a human donor in good health. Some clones in this sample may be carry-over from other donors' samples.

The chain recombines TRBV18 with TRBJ1-1; TRBD1 is a possible D gene (5 bases). CDR1 is KGHSH and CDR2 is LQKENI in the germline V gene. V lost 1 base and J lost 5, with 11 bases in between. CDR3 length equals 14 residues. CDR3 in DNA: TGTGCCAGCTCACCACAGGGGAAGGGTACTGAAGCTTTCTTT. Encoded protein: CASSPQGKGTEAFF.

The rearrangement links TRBV2 to TRBJ2-1; 8 bases are a match to TRBD2. Germline assignment: CDR1 SNHLY and CDR2 FYNNEI. The CDR3 sequence is 15 residues long. Losses at the gene ends were 4 bases for V and 7 bases for J; bases not matched to a gene: 9. DNA for the CDR3: TGTGCCAGCAGTGTGGCCGGGACTAGAAGAAATGAGCAGTTCTTC. The encoded protein is CASSVAGTRRNEQFF.

The chain is built from TRBV28 and TRBJ1-5; 8 bases align to TRBD1. The junction had 9 bases not matched to a gene; V was cut back by 7 bases and J by 4 bases. Germline V gene lookup returns CDR1 MDHEN and CDR2 SYDVKM. CDR3 length: 15 amino acids. The CDR3 DNA reads TGTGCCAGCACCGCACAGGGGGGCCTAAATCAGCCCCAGCATTTT. Translated: CASTAQGGLNQPQHF.

V gene TRBV13 combines with J gene TRBJ2-1; TRBD1 matches at 9 bases. CDR1 and CDR2 (germline): PRHDT, FYEKMQ (reference sequence). The CDR3 sequence is 16 residues long. J lost 4 bases, V lost 5 bases, and 9 bases had no gene match. Here the CDR3 reads CASSPPGQGLYNEQFF. CDR3 bases: TGTGCCAGCAGCCCCCCGGGACAGGGACTTTACAATGAGCAGTTCTTC.

This rearrangement joins TRBV28 to TRBJ1-2; D not resolved. V dropped 3 bases and J dropped 3 bases, with 11 bases sitting between them. CDR3 length equals 14 residues. The V gene's germline CDR1 is MDHEN and CDR2 SYDVKM. CDR3: CASSLATADYGYTF. CDR3 coding DNA: TGTGCCAGCAGTTTGGCGACTGCCGACTATGGCTACACCTTC.

The V gene is TRBV9, the J gene TRBJ2-7; TRBD1 agrees at 11 bases. Per the germline V gene, CDR1 is SGDLS and CDR2 is YYNGEE. Trimming took 0 bases from V and 3 from J; bases not matched to a gene: 2. This CDR3 comprises 15 residues. The CDR3, as DNA: TGTGCCAGCAGCGTAGAGGACAGGGGGCTCTACGAGCAGTACTTC. It is translated as CASSVEDRGLYEQYF. Together with reference TRBV9 and TRBJ2-7, the CDR3 gives the full variable domain: DSGVTQTPKHLITATGQRVTLRCSPRSGDLSVYWYQQSLDQGLQFLIQYYNGEERAKGNILERFSAQQFPDLHSELNLSSLELGDSALYFCASSVEDRGLYEQYFGPGTRLTVT.

This chain uses TRBV21-1 with TRBJ2-7; the table names TRBD2, a call not compared with the DNA. TRBV21-1 is annotated as a pseudogene. The CDR3 contains 16 residues. The CDR3, as DNA: TGTGCCAGCAGCAAAGCCTTACGAGGCCGGAGCAACGAGCAGTACTTC. It specifies CASSKALRGRSNEQYF.

V gene TRBV6-5 combines with J gene TRBJ2-7, with D possibly TRBD1 on 5 matching bases. The CDR3 has 15 amino acids. The V end lost 4 bases, the J end lost 3 bases, and 16 bases lay between the germline ends. CDR1 and CDR2 from the germline V gene are MNHEY and SVGAGI. CDR3 sequence (DNA): TGTGCCAGCAGTTTAGGGGCGACGGCTGACTACGAGCAGTACTTC. It encodes CASSLGATADYEQYF.

This chain joins TRBV20-1 and TRBJ1-1; D gene ambiguous. This CDR3 is 10 amino acids long. CDR1 is DFQATT and CDR2 is SNEGSKA in the germline V gene (reference sequence). Trimming stripped 6 bases from V and 10 bases from J, with 12 bases between. This CDR3 reads CSAVEAVAFF. The CDR3 DNA reads as TGCAGTGCCGTTGAGGCGGTAGCTTTCTTT.

The chain employs TRBV27 and TRBJ2-1; 7 bases align to TRBD2. J lost 2 bases, V lost 0 bases, and 10 bases had no gene match. Germline CDR1 MNHEY, CDR2 SMNVEV (reference sequence). This CDR3 has 18 residues. The DNA of the CDR3 is TGTGCCAGCAGTTTATCTTCTAGCGGAGAGGGACCCTACAATGAGCAGTTCTTC. The encoded protein is CASSLSSSGEGPYNEQFF.

This CDR3 reads CASSQEDRLEAFF. The CDR3 DNA is TGTGCCAGCAGCCAAGAAGACAGACTTGAAGCTTTCTTT. This sequence joins TRBV14 and TRBJ1-1; tentatively, D is TRBD1 (5 bases). Trimming removed 0 bases at V and 7 bases at J, with 9 bases between. The germline CDR1 and CDR2 sequences are SGHDN and FVKESK. The CDR3 has 13 residues.

In its sample, this clone was seen once. The chain couples TRBV5-6 to TRBJ2-7, with D possibly TRBD2 on 6 matching bases. Trimming took 1 base from V and 7 from J, leaving 18 bases between them. CDR3 length: 15 amino acids. CDR1 is SGHDT, CDR2 YYEEEE, per germline. The CDR3 loop reads CASSLTAGAPREQYF. CDR3 DNA sequence: TGTGCCAGCAGCTTGACAGCGGGCGCCCCGAGGGAGCAGTACTTC.

The V and J genes are TRBV5-1 and TRBJ2-1; 12 bases match TRBD2. The CDR3 runs to 16 residues. CDR1 is SGHRS and CDR2 is YFSETQ in the germline V gene. Trimming cost V 4 bases and J 7 bases; bases outside gene matches: 9. In DNA form, the CDR3 reads TGCGCCAGCAGCCCTCTAGCGGGAGGGAATAGGAATGAGCAGTTCTTC. Amino acids: CASSPLAGGNRNEQFF.

In DNA, the CDR3 is TGTGCCAGTAGTGACCGGGATCGCTCTGAAGCTTTCTTT. Protein sequence: CASSDRDRSEAFF. The chain has TRBV19 and TRBJ1-1; D gene uncertain. V shed 5 bases and J shed 6 bases, with 13 bases lying between them. Germline CDR1 and CDR2: LNHDA and SQIVND (reference sequence). The CDR3 runs 13 residues.

Here the CDR3 reads CASASGSGGGRYEQYF. CDR3 nucleotide sequence: TGTGCCAGCGCGAGTGGTTCGGGTGGAGGGCGATACGAGCAGTACTTC. The V gene is TRBV28, the J gene TRBJ2-7; TRBD2 is a possible D gene (6 bases). Germline V gene data show CDR1 as MDHEN and CDR2 as SYDVKM. With 8 bases removed from V and 4 bases from J, the gap between germline ends came to 24 bases. The CDR3 consists of 16 residues.

The chain couples TRBV12-5 to TRBJ1-1, with D hard to call. V shed 2 bases and J shed 8 bases, with 12 bases lying between them. Germline CDR1 reads LGHNT; CDR2 reads FRNRAP. This CDR3 spans 13 amino acids. CDR3 in amino acids: CASGLPYTSEAFF. The CDR3 DNA sequence: TGTGCTAGTGGTTTGCCGTACACGTCAGAAGCTTTCTTT.

This chain links TRBV7-2 with TRBJ2-4, with no clear D. This CDR3 has 16 amino acids. Germline values: CDR1 SGHTA, CDR2 FQGNSA. Deletions cut 1 base from V and 1 base from J, with 11 bases between. CDR3 loop: CASSLEVRLAKNIQYF. CDR3 nucleotide sequence: TGTGCCAGCAGCTTAGAGGTGCGGCTGGCCAAAAACATTCAGTACTTC. The entire variable domain, with the rest obtained from reference TRBV7-2 and TRBJ2-4, is as follows: GAGVSQSPSNKVTEKGKDVELRCDPISGHTALYWYRQSLGQGLEFLIYFQGNSAPDKSGLPSDRFSAERTGGSVSTLTIQRTQQEDSAVYLCASSLEVRLAKNIQYFGAGTRLSVL.

This clone was counted only a few times. This sequence joins TRBV5-1 and TRBJ1-1; D gene unclear. Germline CDR1 SGHRS, CDR2 YFSETQ. The ends were cut back, 1 base at V and 8 bases at J, with 12 bases in the middle. The CDR3 is made up of 13 amino acids. The CDR3 nucleotides are TGCGCCAGCAGCTTGTGGGAGGCAAGGGAAGCTTTCTTT. This translates into CASSLWEAREAFF. The entire variable domain, with the rest obtained from reference TRBV5-1 and TRBJ1-1, is as follows: KAGVTQTPRYLIKTRGQQVTLSCSPISGHRSVSWYQQTPGQGLQFLFEYFSETQRNKGNFPGRFSGRQFSNSRSEMNVSTLELGDSALYLCASSLWEAREAFFGQGTRLTVV.

V is TRBV27 and J is TRBJ2-7; weak D call: TRBD1 (5 bases). Germline V CDR1 and CDR2: MNHEY, SMNVEV (reference sequence). With 0 bases removed from V and 3 bases from J, the gap between germline ends came to 12 bases. This CDR3 has 15 residues. CDR3 in amino acids: CASSLSRGPGYEQYF. The CDR3, as DNA: TGTGCCAGCAGTTTATCAAGGGGCCCGGGCTACGAGCAGTACTTC.

This chain links TRBV4-1 with TRBJ2-7, with a possible D match to TRBD2 (6 bases). From germline, CDR1 is MGHRA and CDR2 YSYEKL. V was trimmed by 5 bases and J by 7 bases, leaving 24 bases between them. The CDR3 is made up of 16 amino acids. The CDR3 DNA reads TGCGCCAGCAGCTATCCTGGGAAGGGGAGGACGCGGGAGCAGTACTTC. This codes for CASSYPGKGRTREQYF.

This chain connects TRBV7-4 to TRBJ1-2, with 7 bases lining up with TRBD1. The CDR3 sequence is 15 residues long. Germline values: CDR1 SGHVT, CDR2 SQSDAQ. The trim removed 5 bases at V and 4 bases at J, leaving 10 bases unmatched. The CDR3 nucleotides are TGTGCCAGCAGCACCAACAGGGGAAAAGGCTATGGCTACACCTTC. Encoded protein: CASSTNRGKGYGYTF.

This clone came up once. The chain links TRBV19 to TRBJ2-1; D is uncertain. Trimming shortened V by 7 bases and J by 3 bases, and 4 bases separated the two germline ends. The CDR3 is 11 residues long. Germline V CDR1 and CDR2: LNHDA, SQIVND (reference sequence). CDR3 amino acids: CASTDYNEQFF. The CDR3 coding sequence is TGTGCCAGTACAGACTACAATGAGCAGTTCTTC.

The rearrangement uses TRBV5-1 and TRBJ2-7; TRBD2 matches at 16 bases. CDR3 length: 19 amino acids. V lost 7 bases to trimming and J lost 6 bases; unmatched junction nucleotides: 19. Germline CDR1 is SGHRS and CDR2 is YFSETQ. In DNA, the CDR3 is TGCGCCAGCGGAATCCTCCCGGGACTAGCGGGAGGGCCAGTTGCCGAGCAGTACTTC. Its translation: CASGILPGLAGGPVAEQYF.

This rearrangement joins TRBV29-1 to TRBJ1-5; D gene unclear. The CDR3 covers 12 residues. Germline CDR1 SQVTM, CDR2 ANQGSEA. Between the trimmed V and J ends, which lost 7 bases and 7 bases, there was a span of 14 bases. For the CDR3, the DNA is TGCAGCGCCGCTGCCTCGGGACAGCCCCAGCATTTT. It yields the protein CSAAASGQPQHF.

The J gene is TRBJ1-1, the V gene TRBV7-8; a weak D match, TRBD1 (5 bases). The germline V and J ends were trimmed by 5 bases and 0 bases, with 13 bases remaining between them. From germline, CDR1 is SGHVS and CDR2 FQNEAQ. There are 15 residues in the CDR3. The DNA for the CDR3 is TGTGCCAGCAGCCAACTGCGACAGATGAACACTGAAGCTTTCTTT. This codes for CASSQLRQMNTEAFF. Full variable domain (remainder filled in from reference TRBV7-8 and TRBJ1-1): GAGVSQSPRYKVAKRGQDVALRCDPISGHVSLFWYQQALGQGPEFLTYFQNEAQLDKSGLPSDRFFAERPEGSVSTLKIQRTQQEDSAVYLCASSQLRQMNTEAFFGQGTRLTVV.

The V call is TRBV30, the J call TRBJ1-2; D is undetermined. CDR1 is GTSNPN, CDR2 SVGIG, per germline (reference sequence). This CDR3 contains 11 residues. Trimming took 0 bases from V and 7 from J, leaving 6 bases between them. The CDR3 sequence is CAWSVLSGYTF. The CDR3 DNA follows: TGTGCCTGGAGTGTACTGAGTGGCTACACCTTC.

The chain carries TRBV29-1 and TRBJ2-2; 8 bases line up with TRBD1. CDR3 size: 14 residues. The germline V gene encodes CDR1 SQVTM and CDR2 ANQGSEA. Trimming cost V 3 bases and J 3 bases; bases outside gene matches: 3. CDR3 sequence: CSVDNRGDTGELFF. Written as DNA, the CDR3 is TGCAGCGTTGACAACAGGGGGGACACCGGGGAGCTGTTTTTT.